The clone carrying this T cell receptor beta chain has at least ten counts. Its antigen is as yet unknown. RNA transcripts were the template for amplifying TCR beta CDR3 regions. Initially, a first-round RT-PCR of the TCR CDR3 employed the HTBI primer set. TCRdb analysed the multiplex PCR reads with MiXCR anew, one entry per CDR3 protein. Seen here are 450,000 to 650,000 distinct CDR3 sequences, 14% observed once, and the top ten hold 6.5% to 9%. The record originates from a study of T cells in Graves' hyperthyroidism and ophthalmopathy. Diagnostic decisions used clinical symptoms, serum thyroxine and TRAb, thyroid ultrasound and orbital computed tomography. Germline assignment: CDR1 LNHDA and CDR2 SQIVND (reference sequence). The V gene lost 7 bases and the J gene lost 2 bases, with 11 bases spanning the gap. The CDR3 loop spans 13 amino acids. General study findings and limits: Clonotypes that were expanded in thyroid above 0.001 mostly appeared in blood too.

This clonotype was sampled from a woman between 18 and 29 years old with Graves' ophthalmopathy. Sequenced: blood. The chain recombines TRBV19 with TRBJ1-1, with TRBD1 as a possible D gene (5 bases). The CDR3 is CASNPDINTEAFF. The CDR3 coding sequence is TGTGCCAGTAACCCGGACATTAACACTGAAGCTTTCTTT.